The clone carrying this T cell receptor beta chain turned up a few times. This sample was taken from a study of T cells in localized non-small cell lung cancer. Germline CDR1 and CDR2: GTSNPN and SVGIG (reference sequence). This CDR3 contains 13 residues. V gave up 3 bases and J gave up 12 bases, with 18 bases separating them. Only in-frame clones appear in the TCRdb table, and some are missing; sequencing was by immunoSEQ multiplex PCR. The sample yields approximately 29,000 clones, about 80% seen once. Specimen: peripheral blood mononuclear cells, collected before any cancer treatment. The clonotype originates from a man between 40 and 69 years old with stage III lung adenocarcinoma. The rearrangement joins TRBV30 to TRBJ1-5; possibly TRBD1 for D (5 bases). The CDR3 here is CAWSAGARGNQHF. The DNA for the CDR3 is TGTGCCTGGAGCGCCGGGGCCAGAGGTAACCAGCATTTT.